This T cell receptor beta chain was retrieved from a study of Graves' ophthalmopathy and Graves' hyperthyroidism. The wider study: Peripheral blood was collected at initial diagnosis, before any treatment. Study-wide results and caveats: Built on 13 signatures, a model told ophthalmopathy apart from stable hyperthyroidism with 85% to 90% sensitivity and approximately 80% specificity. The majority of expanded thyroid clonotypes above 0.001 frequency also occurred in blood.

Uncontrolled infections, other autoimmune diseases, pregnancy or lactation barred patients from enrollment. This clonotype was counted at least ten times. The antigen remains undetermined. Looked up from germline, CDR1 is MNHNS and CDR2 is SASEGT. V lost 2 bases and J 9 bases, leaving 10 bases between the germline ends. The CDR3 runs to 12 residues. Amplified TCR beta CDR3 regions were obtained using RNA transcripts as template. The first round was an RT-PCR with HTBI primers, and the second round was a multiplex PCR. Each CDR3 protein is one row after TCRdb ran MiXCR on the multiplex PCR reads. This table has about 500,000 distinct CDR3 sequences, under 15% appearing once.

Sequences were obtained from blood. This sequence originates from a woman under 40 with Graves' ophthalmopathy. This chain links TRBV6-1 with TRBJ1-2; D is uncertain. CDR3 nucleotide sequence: TGTGCCAGCAGTGAAATTACTTTTAGCTACACCTTC. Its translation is CASSEITFSYTF.